A single sample is the source of the 22 T cell receptor beta chains below, sequenced in a study of CD8+CD57+ T cells in acquired aplastic anemia. Profiling that covered TCR beta VDJ and CDR3 relied on genomic DNA as its template. TCRdb independently ran MiXCR on the reads; one entry per CDR3 protein. The sample shows about 200,000 distinct CDR3 sequences, roughly 35% of them seen only once. What was sequenced was sorted CD4+, CD8+, or CD8+CD57+ T cells (not recorded which) from PBMCs. The receptors derive from a human donor in good health, serving as a control.

Many counts were recorded for this clonotype. V is TRBV20-1 and J is TRBJ2-4, with 11 bases aligning to TRBD1. After removal of 0 bases from V and 7 bases from J, the junction contained 5 bases not matched to a gene. The CDR3 consists of 15 residues. CDR1 DFQATT and CDR2 SNEGSKA come from the germline V gene (reference sequence). The DNA for the CDR3 is TGCAGTGCTAGAGATCAAGGACAGGGGGCGAACATTCAGTACTTC. It translates to CSARDQGQGANIQYF.

Notes on this clonotype: This sequence may be a read error, since a much larger clone differs from it by one base. The DNA for the CDR3 is TGTGCCAGCAGTCGTCGGGCTAGCGAGGTCTACAATGAGCAGTCCTTC. Its translation: CASSRRASEVYNEQSF. The chain links TRBV2 to TRBJ2-1, with a weak D call TRBD2 (6 bases). Germline values: CDR1 SNHLY, CDR2 FYNNEI. The CDR3 totals 16 residues.

Turning to this clonotype: A read error may account for a junction end that differs from germline. The chain links TRBV4-2 to TRBJ1-3; D is undetermined. The CDR3 loop spans 15 amino acids. The germline V gene encodes CDR1 LGHNA and CDR2 YNFKEQ. The CDR3 bases are TGTGTCAGCAGCCAAGACATCATAAATGGAAACACCATATATTTT. Residues: CVSSQDIINGNTIYF.

This clonotype was observed at least ten times. The chain has TRBV15 and TRBJ1-5; D is ambiguous. Germline assignment: CDR1 LNHNV and CDR2 YYDKDF (reference sequence). The CDR3 covers 12 residues. The germline V and J ends were trimmed by 0 bases and 7 bases, with 4 bases remaining between them. The chain's CDR3 is CATSRDRQPQHF. Written as DNA, the CDR3 is TGTGCCACCAGCAGAGATCGACAGCCCCAGCATTTT.

This clonotype has ten or more counts. The J gene is TRBJ1-2, the V gene TRBV5-1; weak D call: TRBD1 (5 bases). Germline V gene sequence: CDR1 SGHRS, CDR2 YFSETQ. The CDR3 runs to 14 residues. Trimming stripped 5 bases from V and 3 bases from J, with 14 bases between. Written as DNA, the CDR3 is TGCGCCAGCAGACTAGGTTTGGGGGACTATGGCTACACCTTC. Protein product: CASRLGLGDYGYTF.

This clonotype was counted at least ten times. The chain employs TRBV4-1 and TRBJ2-5, with D possibly TRBD1 on 6 matching bases. V was cut by 1 base and J by 5 bases, with 14 bases left in between. The CDR3 spans 15 residues. CDR1 and CDR2 from the germline V gene are MGHRA and YSYEKL. The CDR3 region is CASSQVEGGRETQYF. DNA for the CDR3: TGCGCCAGCAGCCAAGTCGAAGGGGGTAGGGAGACCCAGTACTTC.

The rearrangement joins TRBV29-1 to TRBJ2-4; D is unresolved. This CDR3 is 14 amino acids long. Trimming removed 5 bases from V and 0 bases from J, with 11 bases in between. The germline CDR1 and CDR2 sequences are SQVTM and ANQGSEA. The CDR3 spells CSVRTALAKNIQYF. CDR3 in DNA: TGCAGCGTTCGAACTGCGCTAGCCAAAAACATTCAGTACTTC.

The table lists this clonotype with many counts. This sequence joins TRBV20-1 and TRBJ2-2; 8 positions match TRBD1. V lost 6 bases and J lost 2; bases outside the gene matches: 5. CDR1 is DFQATT, CDR2 SNEGSKA, per germline (reference sequence). CDR3 length: 14 amino acids. The CDR3 bases are TGCAGTGCAAGGACAGGGATTAACACCGGGGAGCTGTTTTTT. As protein: CSARTGINTGELFF.

This clonotype was seen ten or more times. J is TRBJ1-1 and V is TRBV2; D unresolved. Germline CDR1 SNHLY, CDR2 FYNNEI. V dropped 2 bases and J dropped 0 bases, with 10 bases sitting between them. The CDR3 loop spans 15 amino acids. The CDR3 spells CASSETGRLNTEAFF. The CDR3 DNA reads as TGTGCCAGCAGTGAAACGGGTCGGTTGAACACTGAAGCTTTCTTT.

This clonotype was seen many times. The chain is built from TRBV2 and TRBJ2-7; either TRBD1 or TRBD2 may supply D (5 bases each). The CDR3 has 13 residues. Germline V gives CDR1 SNHLY, CDR2 FYNNEI. The ends were cut back, 4 bases at V and 9 bases at J, with 16 bases in the middle. DNA for the CDR3: TGTGCCAGCAGTGCTATGGGGGAAAGGAGGCAGTACTTC. Protein: CASSAMGERRQYF.

This clonotype was recorded at least ten times. At one end the junction does not follow the germline gene, possibly because of a read error. The chain joins TRBV2 to TRBJ1-6; D is undetermined. CDR1 SNHLY and CDR2 FYNNEI come from the germline V gene. This CDR3 is 13 amino acids long. CDR3 coding DNA: TGTGCCAGCAGTGAATCCCGCGGAGCAGAGTTAAACTTT. Its protein is CASSESRGAELNF.

This clonotype was seen at least ten times. CDR3 nucleotides: TGTGCCAGCAGTTACTCTCGGACAGGGGACTATGGCTACACCTTC. Translated, it gives CASSYSRTGDYGYTF. The V gene is TRBV6-5, the J gene TRBJ1-2; TRBD1 matches 9 bases. CDR1 and CDR2 (germline): MNHEY, SVGAGI. V shed 0 bases and J 3 bases; nucleotides not matched to a gene: 2. The CDR3 has 15 amino acids.

The CDR3 region is CSLREGAYEQYF. The CDR3 region has the DNA TGCAGCCTGCGGGAGGGGGCATACGAGCAGTACTTC. The gene calls are TRBV29-1 and TRBJ2-7, with 9 positions matching TRBD2. The CDR3 has 12 amino acids. V was pared by 8 bases and J by 4 bases, with 6 bases of the junction left unmatched. Per germline, CDR1 SQVTM and CDR2 ANQGSEA.

This clonotype was recorded many times. The gene calls are TRBV7-9 and TRBJ1-1, with 7 bases identical to TRBD1. The length of the CDR3 is 16 residues. CDR1 SEHNR and CDR2 FQNEAQ come from the germline V gene (reference sequence). V trimming: 4 bases; J trimming: 4 bases; junction bases outside the gene matches: 12. In DNA form, the CDR3 reads TGTGCCAGCAGCTATGGCCCAGACAGGGTTGGCACTGAAGCTTTCTTT. Its translation is CASSYGPDRVGTEAFF. Complete variable domain (other parts from reference TRBV7-9 and TRBJ1-1): DTGVSQNPRHKITKRGQNVTFRCDPISEHNRLYWYRQTLGQGPEFLTYFQNEAQLEKSRLLSDRFSAERPKGSFSTLEIQRTEQGDSAMYLCASSYGPDRVGTEAFFGQGTRLTVV.

This sequence joins TRBV10-3 and TRBJ2-7; TRBD2 matches at 12 bases. There are 15 residues in the CDR3. The ends lost 2 bases at V and 5 bases at J; junction bases unmatched: 4. Germline loops: CDR1 ENHRY, CDR2 SYGVKD. This CDR3 is CAISEASGGAHEQYF. CDR3 in DNA: TGTGCCATCAGTGAGGCTAGCGGGGGGGCCCACGAGCAGTACTTC.

This clonotype was counted at least ten times. The V gene is TRBV2, the J gene TRBJ1-2; D gene ambiguous. CDR1 is SNHLY, CDR2 FYNNEI, per germline. This CDR3 contains 15 residues. V gave up 4 bases and J gave up 5 bases, with 17 bases separating them. This CDR3 is CASSGSDGSSYGYTF. The CDR3 nucleotides read TGTGCCAGCAGTGGTTCAGACGGCAGTTCTTATGGCTACACCTTC.

Concerning this clonotype: One end of the junction fails to match germline, which may point to a read error. The CDR3 sequence: CASSELAGLFNTDTQYF. The CDR3 region has the DNA TGTGCCAGCAGTGAACTAGCGGGGCTTTTCAACACAGATACGCAGTATTTT. This sequence joins TRBV10-3 and TRBJ2-3; TRBD2 aligns across 10 bases. The CDR3 is 17 residues long. Germline V gene sequence: CDR1 ENHRY, CDR2 SYGVKD.

This clonotype appeared once. A much larger clonotype is one base distant, so this may be a read error. The gene calls are TRBV10-3 and TRBJ1-1; D perhaps matches TRBD1 (5 bases). The CDR3 totals 12 residues. The germline CDR1 and CDR2 sequences are ENHRY and SYGVKD. The V end was cut by 4 bases, the J end by 6 bases, with 9 bases between. The CDR3 bases are TGTGCCATCAGTGTGTGGGGGGCTGAAGCTTTCTTT. This sequence encodes CAISVWGAEAFF.

This clonotype was counted many times. The chain's CDR3 is CASSAGTSGSETQYF. CDR3 coding DNA: TGCGCCAGCAGCGCAGGGACTAGCGGGAGTGAGACCCAGTACTTC. The J gene is TRBJ2-5, the V gene TRBV5-1, with TRBD2 matching 14 bases. V was clipped by 4 bases and J by 5 bases; unmatched bases: 4. The germline V gene encodes CDR1 SGHRS and CDR2 YFSETQ. The CDR3 extends over 15 amino acids.

J is TRBJ1-2 and V is TRBV29-1, with 9 positions matching TRBD1. Trimming took 5 bases from V and 3 from J; bases not matched to a gene: 13. The CDR3 runs 16 residues. Germline CDR1 SQVTM, CDR2 ANQGSEA. CDR3 protein: CSVFNTGTGFYYGYTF. CDR3 nucleotides: TGCAGCGTTTTTAACACCGGGACAGGGTTTTACTATGGCTACACCTTC.

This clonotype occurred many times. The rearrangement uses TRBV24-1 and TRBJ1-3; D perhaps matches TRBD1 (5 bases). CDR3 length equals 17 residues. The germline V gene has CDR1 KGHDR and CDR2 SFDVKD. Trimming cost V 3 bases and J 2 bases, with 16 bases left between them. The CDR3 DNA follows: TGTGCCACCAGTGATGGCCCCATTGGGGGTGCTGGAAACACCATATATTTT. Its protein is CATSDGPIGGAGNTIYF.

This clonotype was found many times. The V and J genes are TRBV4-1 and TRBJ2-5; D is tentatively TRBD1 or TRBD2 (5 bases each). The germline V gene encodes CDR1 MGHRA and CDR2 YSYEKL. V was pared by 4 bases and J by 1 base, with 7 bases between. There are 13 residues in the CDR3. The CDR3 DNA follows: TGCGCCAGCAGCCTGGGGACCCAAGAGACCCAGTACTTC. It codes for CASSLGTQETQYF.